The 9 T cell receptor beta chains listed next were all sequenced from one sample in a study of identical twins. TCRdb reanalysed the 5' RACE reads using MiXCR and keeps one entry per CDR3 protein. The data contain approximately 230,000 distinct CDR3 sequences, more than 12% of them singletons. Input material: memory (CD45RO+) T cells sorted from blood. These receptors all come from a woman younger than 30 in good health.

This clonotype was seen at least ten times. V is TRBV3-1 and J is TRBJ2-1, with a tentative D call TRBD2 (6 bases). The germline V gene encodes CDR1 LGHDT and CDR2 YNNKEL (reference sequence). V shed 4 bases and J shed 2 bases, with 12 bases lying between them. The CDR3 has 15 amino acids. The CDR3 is CASSRDSEPYNEQFF. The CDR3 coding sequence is TGTGCCAGCAGCCGGGACTCAGAGCCCTACAATGAGCAGTTCTTC.

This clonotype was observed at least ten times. CDR3 DNA sequence: TGCGCCAGCAGCCAAGAAGTAGCGGGAGGCTACAATGAGCAGTTCTTC. It yields the protein CASSQEVAGGYNEQFF. The chain combines TRBV4-3 with TRBJ2-1; 10 bases are a match to TRBD2. Germline CDR1 reads LGHNA; CDR2 reads YSLEER. This CDR3 has 16 residues. V dropped 0 bases and J dropped 3; count of bases not matched to a gene: 2.

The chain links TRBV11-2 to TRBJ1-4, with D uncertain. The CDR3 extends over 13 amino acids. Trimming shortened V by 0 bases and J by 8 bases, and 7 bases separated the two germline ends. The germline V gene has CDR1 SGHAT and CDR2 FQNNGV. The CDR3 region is CASSLDLEEKLFF. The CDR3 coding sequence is TGTGCCAGCAGCTTAGACCTGGAAGAAAAACTGTTTTTT.

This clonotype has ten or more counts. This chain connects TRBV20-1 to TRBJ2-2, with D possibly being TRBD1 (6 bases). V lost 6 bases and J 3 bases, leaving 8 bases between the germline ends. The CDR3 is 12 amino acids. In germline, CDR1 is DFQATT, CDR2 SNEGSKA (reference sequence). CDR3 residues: CSAPGDTGELFF. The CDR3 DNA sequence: TGCAGTGCCCCAGGGGACACCGGGGAGCTGTTTTTT.

In DNA form, the CDR3 reads TGTGCCAGCAGCCAACTAGGGAGCTCCTACGAGCAGTACTTC. Translated, it gives CASSQLGSSYEQYF. This chain uses TRBV14 with TRBJ2-7; the D gene is possibly TRBD2 (5 bases). Germline V gene lookup returns CDR1 SGHDN and CDR2 FVKESK. V was clipped by 2 bases and J by 0 bases, with 8 bases between them. This CDR3 spans 14 amino acids.

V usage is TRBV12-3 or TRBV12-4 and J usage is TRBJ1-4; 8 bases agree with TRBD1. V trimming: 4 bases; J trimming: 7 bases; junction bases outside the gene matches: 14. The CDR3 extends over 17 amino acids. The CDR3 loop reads CASSSRFTGGLSEKLFF. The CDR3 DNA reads TGTGCCAGCAGTTCCCGGTTTACAGGGGGTCTTAGTGAAAAACTGTTTTTT.

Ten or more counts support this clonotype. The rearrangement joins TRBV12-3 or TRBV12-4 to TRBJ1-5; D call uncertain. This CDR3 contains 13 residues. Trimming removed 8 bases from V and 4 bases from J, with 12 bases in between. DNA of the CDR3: TGTGCCAGCCGCGGGATTCTTAATCAGCCCCAGCATTTT. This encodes CASRGILNQPQHF.

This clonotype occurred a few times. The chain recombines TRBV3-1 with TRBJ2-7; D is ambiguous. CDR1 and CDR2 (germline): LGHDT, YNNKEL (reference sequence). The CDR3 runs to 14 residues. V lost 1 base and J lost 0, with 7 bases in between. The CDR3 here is CASSQVPSSYEQYF. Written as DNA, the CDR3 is TGTGCCAGCAGCCAAGTCCCAAGCTCCTACGAGCAGTACTTC.

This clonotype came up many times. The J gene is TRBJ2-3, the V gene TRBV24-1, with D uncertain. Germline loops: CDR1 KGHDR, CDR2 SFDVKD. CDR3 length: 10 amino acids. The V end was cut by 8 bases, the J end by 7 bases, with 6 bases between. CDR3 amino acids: CATKRYTQYF. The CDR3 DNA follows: TGTGCCACCAAACGGTATACGCAGTATTTT.